This passage covers 20 T cell receptor beta chains from one sample sequenced in a study of T-cell memory formation after mild COVID-19. TCRdb redid the calling of the 5' RACE reads with MiXCR, one entry per CDR3 protein. The table includes more than 250,000 distinct CDR3 sequences, 15% to 20% detected once. Sample: PBMCs or a T cell subset sorted from them (not recorded which). All receptors derive from a man between 18 and 29 years old who had mild COVID-19 (a few samples of this study predate the infection). Cell type and time point are not known.

The chain employs TRBV7-8 and TRBJ1-5, with D unresolved. The V gene lost 1 base and the J gene lost 0 bases, with 4 bases spanning the gap. Germline CDR1 SGHVS, CDR2 FQNEAQ. The CDR3 consists of 14 residues. For the CDR3, the DNA is TGTGCCAGCAGCTTAGACGTTAGCAATCAGCCCCAGCATTTT. It yields the protein CASSLDVSNQPQHF.

This clonotype has a count of ten or more. V and J are TRBV29-1 and TRBJ2-7; D gene unclear. The CDR3 has 12 residues. V was trimmed by 3 bases and J by 3 bases, leaving 9 bases between them. Germline V lookup: CDR1 SQVTM, CDR2 ANQGSEA. The CDR3 region has the DNA TGCAGCGTTGAGTTGACGGACTACGAGCAGTACTTC. It encodes CSVELTDYEQYF.

This clonotype was recorded a few times. This chain joins TRBV5-4 and TRBJ2-1; D possibly uses TRBD1 or TRBD2 (6 bases each). V shed 0 bases and J shed 9 bases, with 10 bases lying between them. From germline, CDR1 is SGHNT and CDR2 YYREEE (reference sequence). The CDR3 is 13 residues long. CDR3 nucleotides: TGTGCCAGCAGCTTGGATCCGGGGGCTGAGCAGTTCTTC. This sequence encodes CASSLDPGAEQFF.

This clonotype was picked up a small number of times. The chain uses TRBV7-6 and TRBJ2-1, with 12 bases that match TRBD2. This CDR3 spans 20 amino acids. The trim removed 1 base at V and 7 bases at J, leaving 17 bases unmatched. Germline CDR1 and CDR2: SGHVS and FNYEAQ. DNA for the CDR3: TGTGCCAGCAGCTTAGTTACTAGCGGGGGGAACTTGGGCGTGTGGAATGAGCAGTTCTTC. Its translation is CASSLVTSGGNLGVWNEQFF.

V gene TRBV2 combines with J gene TRBJ2-7; a possible D gene is TRBD1 (6 bases). Germline V gene data show CDR1 as SNHLY and CDR2 as FYNNEI. V lost 4 bases to trimming and J lost 2 bases, with 9 bases between them. The CDR3 loop spans 13 amino acids. CDR3 amino acids: CASSGQATYEQYF. DNA of the CDR3: TGTGCCAGCAGTGGACAGGCCACCTACGAGCAGTACTTC.

This clonotype was detected a few times. This chain links TRBV11-2 with TRBJ2-5; TRBD2 matches 7 bases. Germline assignment: CDR1 SGHAT and CDR2 FQNNGV. There are 14 residues in the CDR3. Trimming removed 4 bases from V and 4 bases from J; junction bases left unmatched: 6. The CDR3 coding sequence is TGTGCCAGCAGCTGGGGGGGGTCCCCAGAGACCCAGTACTTC. This sequence encodes CASSWGGSPETQYF.

The V call is TRBV5-1, the J call TRBJ1-4; 10 bases are shared with TRBD1. The germline gives CDR1 SGHRS, CDR2 YFSETQ. CDR3 length: 15 amino acids. The V gene end was trimmed by 4 bases and the J gene end by 7 bases; junction bases not matched to a gene: 7. DNA of the CDR3: TGCGCCAGCAGCGGACTGGACAGGGGGGGTGAAAAACTGTTTTTT. Its translation: CASSGLDRGGEKLFF.

Note on this clonotype: One junction end does not reproduce the germline sequence, and a read error may be involved. The chain employs TRBV29-1 and TRBJ1-1; D gene uncertain. This CDR3 region has 14 residues. The germline CDR1 and CDR2 sequences are SQVTM and ANQGSEA. The CDR3 DNA follows: TGCAGCGTTCTGGCGGAGGTCGGCGGCACTGACGCTTTCTTT. This encodes CSVLAEVGGTDAFF.

This clonotype turned up a few times. The rearrangement joins TRBV30 to TRBJ2-1; D not certain. CDR3 length equals 14 residues. The V end lost 1 base, the J end lost 7 bases, and 14 bases lay between the germline ends. The V gene's germline CDR1 is GTSNPN and CDR2 SVGIG (reference sequence). For the CDR3, the DNA is TGTGCCTGGAGTGAAACGGGTGCAAAGAATGAGCAGTTCTTC. Encoded protein: CAWSETGAKNEQFF. The full variable domain, in which reference TRBV30 and TRBJ2-1 provide the parts outside the CDR3, is SQTIHQWPATLVQPVGSPLSLECTVEGTSNPNLYWYRQAAGRGLQLLFYSVGIGQISSEVPQNLSASRPQDRQFILSSKKLLLSDSGFYLCAWSETGAKNEQFFGPGTRLTVL.

In its sample, this clonotype was seen many times. V is TRBV28 and J is TRBJ2-7; tentatively, D is TRBD2 (6 bases). Trimming shortened V by 5 bases and J by 3 bases, and 26 bases separated the two germline ends. The CDR3 extends over 18 amino acids. The germline gives CDR1 MDHEN, CDR2 SYDVKM. CDR3 amino acids: CASSTLGRGFSHHYEQYV. The CDR3 DNA reads TGTGCCAGCAGTACCCTCGGGCGGGGCTTTTCCCACCACTACGAGCAGTACGTC.

The chain has TRBV6-5 and TRBJ2-1, with 7 bases identical to TRBD1. Germline V lookup: CDR1 MNHEY, CDR2 SVGAGI. Unmatched junction bases numbered 10, after V lost 5 bases and J lost 6 bases. This CDR3 contains 15 residues. The CDR3 sequence: CASSDWRQGGNEQFF. The CDR3 coding sequence is TGTGCCAGCAGTGATTGGAGACAGGGTGGCAATGAGCAGTTCTTC.

The chain recombines TRBV15 with TRBJ2-7, with D tentatively TRBD1 (5 bases). This CDR3 contains 15 residues. Germline V lookup: CDR1 LNHNV, CDR2 YYDKDF (reference sequence). Trimming left V 0 bases short and J 1 base short, with 10 bases between. The CDR3 spells CATSRDRVGSYEQYV. CDR3 in DNA: TGTGCCACCAGCAGAGACAGGGTGGGGTCCTACGAGCAGTACGTC.

This clonotype showed up just once. This chain connects TRBV6-5 to TRBJ2-7; no firm D call. From germline, CDR1 is MNHEY and CDR2 SVGAGI. The CDR3 runs to 13 residues. Trimming removed 0 bases from V and 5 bases from J, with 8 bases in between. CDR3 loop: CASSYSNRDEQYF. The CDR3 nucleotides are TGTGCCAGCAGTTACTCGAATAGGGACGAGCAGTACTTC.

In its sample, this clonotype was seen many times. The gene calls are TRBV24-1 and TRBJ1-5; no clear D gene. The CDR3 spans 12 residues. Looked up from germline, CDR1 is KGHDR and CDR2 is SFDVKD. CDR3 region: CEKGDGNQPQHF. The CDR3 DNA reads TGTGAAAAGGGTGATGGCAATCAGCCCCAGCATTTT.

In this sample, this clonotype turned up a few times. V is TRBV15 and J is TRBJ2-5, with 7 bases matching TRBD1. The CDR3 consists of 14 residues. The V gene's germline CDR1 is LNHNV and CDR2 YYDKDF (reference sequence). Unmatched junction bases numbered 10, after V lost 8 bases and J lost 4 bases. The CDR3 sequence is CATADRDRGETQYF. The CDR3 nucleotides read TGTGCCACCGCTGACAGGGATCGGGGAGAGACCCAGTACTTC.

This clonotype was seen repeatedly, ten times or more. The CDR3: CSSGTGGYGYTF. The CDR3 DNA follows: TGCAGCTCCGGGACAGGGGGCTATGGCTACACCTTC. The chain joins TRBV29-1 to TRBJ1-2; 11 bases agree with TRBD1. The CDR3 covers 12 residues. CDR1 SQVTM and CDR2 ANQGSEA come from the germline V gene. Trimming took 8 bases from V and 4 from J; bases not matched to a gene: 3.

CDR3: CASSARGGAPDTQYF. The CDR3 DNA follows: TGTGCCAGCAGCGCGCGCGGGGGGGCTCCAGATACGCAGTATTTT. The chain carries TRBV9 and TRBJ2-3, with 9 bases that match TRBD2. The germline V gene encodes CDR1 SGDLS and CDR2 YYNGEE. The CDR3 length is 15 residues. The V gene end was trimmed by 3 bases and the J gene end by 4 bases; junction bases not matched to a gene: 6.

This chain connects TRBV30 to TRBJ2-7; possible D gene TRBD1, 6 bases. In germline, CDR1 is GTSNPN, CDR2 SVGIG (reference sequence). Trimming took off 2 bases at V and 4 bases at J, with 12 bases between the two ends. The CDR3 runs to 13 residues. The CDR3 sequence: CAWSFRGIYEQYF. DNA of the CDR3: TGTGCCTGGAGTTTCAGGGGTATTTACGAGCAGTACTTC. The whole variable domain, remainder taken from reference TRBV30 and TRBJ2-7, is SQTIHQWPATLVQPVGSPLSLECTVEGTSNPNLYWYRQAAGRGLQLLFYSVGIGQISSEVPQNLSASRPQDRQFILSSKKLLLSDSGFYLCAWSFRGIYEQYFGPGTRLTVT.

The chain recombines TRBV9 with TRBJ2-5; 8 bases agree with TRBD1. The CDR3 contains 15 residues. V was pared by 4 bases and J by 4 bases, with 9 bases of the junction left unmatched. Germline CDR1 SGDLS, CDR2 YYNGEE. DNA of the CDR3: TGTGCCAGCAGCCTTGGGACAGGCCGCGGAGAGACCCAGTACTTC. Translation: CASSLGTGRGETQYF. Looking up the rest from reference TRBV9 and TRBJ2-5 gives the full variable domain: DSGVTQTPKHLITATGQRVTLRCSPRSGDLSVYWYQQSLDQGLQFLIQYYNGEERAKGNILERFSAQQFPDLHSELNLSSLELGDSALYFCASSLGTGRGETQYFGPGTRLLVL.

This clonotype was seen more than once but under ten times. V gene TRBV6-5 combines with J gene TRBJ2-4, with a weak D call TRBD2 (6 bases). CDR1 is MNHEY, CDR2 SVGAGI, per germline. The CDR3 has 16 amino acids. With 2 bases removed from V and 3 bases from J, the gap between germline ends came to 14 bases. In DNA form, the CDR3 reads TGTGCCAGCAGTTACGACCTAGCGAAAGGCAAAAACATTCAGTACTTC. Translated, it gives CASSYDLAKGKNIQYF.